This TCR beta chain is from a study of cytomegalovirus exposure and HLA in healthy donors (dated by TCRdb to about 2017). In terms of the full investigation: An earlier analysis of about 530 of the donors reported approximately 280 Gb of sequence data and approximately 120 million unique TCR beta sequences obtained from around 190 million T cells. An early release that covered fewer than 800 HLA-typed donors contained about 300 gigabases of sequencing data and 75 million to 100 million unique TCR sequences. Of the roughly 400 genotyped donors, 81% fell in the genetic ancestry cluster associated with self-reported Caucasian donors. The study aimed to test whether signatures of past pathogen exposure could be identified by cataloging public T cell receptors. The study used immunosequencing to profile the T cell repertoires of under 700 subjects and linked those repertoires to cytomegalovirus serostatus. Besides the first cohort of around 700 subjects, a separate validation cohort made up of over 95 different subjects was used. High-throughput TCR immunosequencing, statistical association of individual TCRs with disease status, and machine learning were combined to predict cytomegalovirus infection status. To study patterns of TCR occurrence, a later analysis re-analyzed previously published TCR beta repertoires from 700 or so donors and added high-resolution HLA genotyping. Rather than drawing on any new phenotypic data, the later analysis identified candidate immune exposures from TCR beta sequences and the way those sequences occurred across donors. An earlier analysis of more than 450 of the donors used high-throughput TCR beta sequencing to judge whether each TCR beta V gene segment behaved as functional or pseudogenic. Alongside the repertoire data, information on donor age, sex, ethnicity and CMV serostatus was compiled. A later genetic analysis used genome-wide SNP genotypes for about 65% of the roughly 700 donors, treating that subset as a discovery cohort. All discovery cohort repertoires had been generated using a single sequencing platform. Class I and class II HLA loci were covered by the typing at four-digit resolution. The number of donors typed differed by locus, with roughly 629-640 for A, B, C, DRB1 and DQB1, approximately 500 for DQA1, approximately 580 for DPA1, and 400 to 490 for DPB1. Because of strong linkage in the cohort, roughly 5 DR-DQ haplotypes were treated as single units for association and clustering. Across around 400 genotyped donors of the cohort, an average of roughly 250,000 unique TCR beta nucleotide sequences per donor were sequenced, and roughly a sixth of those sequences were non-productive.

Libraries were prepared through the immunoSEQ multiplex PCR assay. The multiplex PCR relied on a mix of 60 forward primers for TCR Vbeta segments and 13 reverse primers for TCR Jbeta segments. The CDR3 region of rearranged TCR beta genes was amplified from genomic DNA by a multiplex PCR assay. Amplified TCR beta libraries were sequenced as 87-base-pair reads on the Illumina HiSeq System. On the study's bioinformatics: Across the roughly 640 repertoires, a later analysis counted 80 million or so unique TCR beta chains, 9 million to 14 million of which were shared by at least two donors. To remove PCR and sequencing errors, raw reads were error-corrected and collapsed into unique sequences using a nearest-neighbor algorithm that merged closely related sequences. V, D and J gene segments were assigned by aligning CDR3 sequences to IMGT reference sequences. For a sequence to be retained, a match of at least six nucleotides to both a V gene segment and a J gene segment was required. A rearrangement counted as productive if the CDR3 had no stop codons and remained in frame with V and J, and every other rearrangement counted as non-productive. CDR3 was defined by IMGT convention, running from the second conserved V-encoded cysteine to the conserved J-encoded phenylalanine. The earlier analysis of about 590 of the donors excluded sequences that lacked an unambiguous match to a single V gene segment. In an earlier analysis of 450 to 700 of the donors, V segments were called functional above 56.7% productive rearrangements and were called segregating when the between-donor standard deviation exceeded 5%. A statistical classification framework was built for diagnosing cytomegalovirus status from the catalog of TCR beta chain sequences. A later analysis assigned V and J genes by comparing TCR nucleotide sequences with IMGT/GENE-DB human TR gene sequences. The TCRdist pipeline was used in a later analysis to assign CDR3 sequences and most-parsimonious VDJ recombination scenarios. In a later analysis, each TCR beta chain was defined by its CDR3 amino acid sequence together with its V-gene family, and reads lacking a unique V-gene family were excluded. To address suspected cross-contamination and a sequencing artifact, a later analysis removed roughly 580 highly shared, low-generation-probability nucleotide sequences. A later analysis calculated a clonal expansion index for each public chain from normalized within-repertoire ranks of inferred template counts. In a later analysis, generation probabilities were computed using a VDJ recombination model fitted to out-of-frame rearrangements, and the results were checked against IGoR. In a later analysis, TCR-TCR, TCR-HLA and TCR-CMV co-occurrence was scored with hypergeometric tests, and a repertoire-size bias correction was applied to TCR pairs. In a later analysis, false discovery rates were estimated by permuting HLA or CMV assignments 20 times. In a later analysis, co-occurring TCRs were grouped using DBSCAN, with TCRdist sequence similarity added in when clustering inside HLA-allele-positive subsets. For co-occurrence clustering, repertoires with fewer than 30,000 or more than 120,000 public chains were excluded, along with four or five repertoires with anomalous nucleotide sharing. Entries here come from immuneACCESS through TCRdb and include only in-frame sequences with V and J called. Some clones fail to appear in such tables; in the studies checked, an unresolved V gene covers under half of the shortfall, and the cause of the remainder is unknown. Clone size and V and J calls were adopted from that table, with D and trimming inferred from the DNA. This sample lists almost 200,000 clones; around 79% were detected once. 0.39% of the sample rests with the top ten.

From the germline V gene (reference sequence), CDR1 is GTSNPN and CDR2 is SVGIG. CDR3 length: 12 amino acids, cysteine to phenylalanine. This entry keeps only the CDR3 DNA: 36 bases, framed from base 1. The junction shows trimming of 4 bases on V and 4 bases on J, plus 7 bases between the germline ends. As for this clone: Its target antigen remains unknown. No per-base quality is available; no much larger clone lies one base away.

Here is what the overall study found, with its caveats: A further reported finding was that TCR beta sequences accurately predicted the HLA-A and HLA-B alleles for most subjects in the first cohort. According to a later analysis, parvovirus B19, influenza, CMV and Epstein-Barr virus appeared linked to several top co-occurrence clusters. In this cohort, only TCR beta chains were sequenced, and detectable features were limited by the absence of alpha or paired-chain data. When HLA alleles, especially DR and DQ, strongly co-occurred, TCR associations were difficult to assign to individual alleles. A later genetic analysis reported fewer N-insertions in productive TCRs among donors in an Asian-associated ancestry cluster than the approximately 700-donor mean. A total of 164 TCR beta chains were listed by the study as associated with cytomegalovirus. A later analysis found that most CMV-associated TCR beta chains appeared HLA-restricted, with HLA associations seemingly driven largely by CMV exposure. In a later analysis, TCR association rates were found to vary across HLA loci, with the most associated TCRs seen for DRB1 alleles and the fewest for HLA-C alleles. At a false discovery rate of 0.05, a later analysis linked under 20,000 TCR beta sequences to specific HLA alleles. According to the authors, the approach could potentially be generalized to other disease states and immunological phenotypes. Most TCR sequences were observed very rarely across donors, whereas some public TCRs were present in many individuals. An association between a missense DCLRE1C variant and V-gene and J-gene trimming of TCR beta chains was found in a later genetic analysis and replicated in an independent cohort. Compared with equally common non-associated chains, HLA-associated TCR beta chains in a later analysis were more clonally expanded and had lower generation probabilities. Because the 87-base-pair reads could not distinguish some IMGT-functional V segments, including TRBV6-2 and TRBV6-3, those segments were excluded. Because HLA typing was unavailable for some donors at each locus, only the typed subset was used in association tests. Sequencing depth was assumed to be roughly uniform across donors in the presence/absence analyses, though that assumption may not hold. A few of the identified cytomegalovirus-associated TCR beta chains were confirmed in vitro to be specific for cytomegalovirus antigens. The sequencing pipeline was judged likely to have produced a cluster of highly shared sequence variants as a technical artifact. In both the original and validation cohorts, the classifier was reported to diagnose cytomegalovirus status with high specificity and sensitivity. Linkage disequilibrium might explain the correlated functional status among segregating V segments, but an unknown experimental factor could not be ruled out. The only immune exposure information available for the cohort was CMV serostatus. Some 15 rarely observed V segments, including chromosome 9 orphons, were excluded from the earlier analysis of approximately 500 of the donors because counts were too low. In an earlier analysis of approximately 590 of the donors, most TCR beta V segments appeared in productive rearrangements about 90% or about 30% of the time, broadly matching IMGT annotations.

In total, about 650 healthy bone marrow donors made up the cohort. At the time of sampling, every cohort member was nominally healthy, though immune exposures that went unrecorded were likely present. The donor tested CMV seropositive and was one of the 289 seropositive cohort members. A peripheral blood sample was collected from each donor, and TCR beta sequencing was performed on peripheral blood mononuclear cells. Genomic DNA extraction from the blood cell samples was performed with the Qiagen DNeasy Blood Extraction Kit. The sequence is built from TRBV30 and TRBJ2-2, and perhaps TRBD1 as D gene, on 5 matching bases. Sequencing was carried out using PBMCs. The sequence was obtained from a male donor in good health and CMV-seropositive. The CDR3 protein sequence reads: CAWTGSTGELFF. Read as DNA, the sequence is TGTGCCTGGACAGGGTCCACCGGGGAGCTGTTTTTT.